This entry lists 8 T cell receptor beta chains sequenced from one sample in a study of blood T cell repertoires in COVID-19. This table comes from immunoSEQ multiplex PCR, and its TCRdb copy is limited to in-frame clones, with some not included. The data contain around 240,000 clones, 80% to 90% of them singletons. The sequencing input was PBMCs or T cells enriched from blood (not recorded which). All receptors derive from a woman aged 50 to 60 who had recovered from COVID-19.

This chain joins TRBV28 and TRBJ1-5; D perhaps matches TRBD1 (6 bases). The CDR3 has 14 residues. CDR1 and CDR2 (germline): MDHEN, SYDVKM. The V and J ends lost 4 bases and 0 bases respectively, with 7 bases between them. The CDR3 nucleotides are TGTGCCAGCAGTTCGGGACATAGCAATCAGCCCCAGCATTTT. This sequence encodes CASSSGHSNQPQHF. Full variable domain (remainder filled in from reference TRBV28 and TRBJ1-5): DVKVTQSSRYLVKRTGEKVFLECVQDMDHENMFWYRQDPGLGLRLIYFSYDVKMKEKGDIPEGYSVSREKKERFSLILESASTNQTSMYLCASSSGHSNQPQHFGDGTRLSIL.

This clone was recorded once. The rearrangement joins TRBV28 to TRBJ1-5; TRBD1 matches at 7 bases. J was trimmed by 1 base and V by 5 bases; bases with no gene match: 8. The V gene's germline CDR1 is MDHEN and CDR2 SYDVKM. This CDR3 contains 16 residues. The CDR3 bases are TGTGCCAGCAGTCTTTTAATGGGACAGAGCAATCAGCCCCAGCATTTT. As protein: CASSLLMGQSNQPQHF.

V usage is TRBV4-1 and J usage is TRBJ2-1; 12 bases align to TRBD2. The CDR3 is 20 residues long. CDR1 is MGHRA, CDR2 YSYEKL, per germline. Germline trimming cut 2 bases from V and 8 bases from J; bases unmatched to any gene: 19. The CDR3 sequence: CASSQPKGIPTSGSFHEQFF. CDR3 DNA: TGCGCCAGCAGCCAACCAAAGGGGATCCCGACTAGCGGGAGTTTTCATGAGCAGTTCTTC.

This rearrangement joins TRBV28 to TRBJ1-1; TRBD1 aligns across 7 bases. Germline trimming cut 2 bases from V and 1 base from J; bases unmatched to any gene: 1. The CDR3 totals 14 residues. CDR1 MDHEN and CDR2 SYDVKM come from the germline V gene. This CDR3 reads CASSLGTENTEAFF. The CDR3 DNA reads TGTGCCAGCAGTTTAGGGACAGAGAACACTGAAGCTTTCTTT.

The V gene is TRBV28, the J gene TRBJ1-6; possibly TRBD1 for D (5 bases). CDR1 and CDR2 (germline): MDHEN, SYDVKM. V shed 6 bases and J shed 8 bases, with 20 bases lying between them. This CDR3 comprises 16 residues. The CDR3 DNA is TGTGCCAGCAGCCCCCTGGGGGGGGGAACGGATTCACCCCTCCACTTT. This sequence encodes CASSPLGGGTDSPLHF. Using reference TRBV28 and TRBJ1-6 for the parts outside the CDR3, the full variable domain is DVKVTQSSRYLVKRTGEKVFLECVQDMDHENMFWYRQDPGLGLRLIYFSYDVKMKEKGDIPEGYSVSREKKERFSLILESASTNQTSMYLCASSPLGGGTDSPLHFGNGTRLTVT.

This clone was seen only a few times. The V call is TRBV28, the J call TRBJ2-3; TRBD1 aligns across 7 bases. Looked up from germline, CDR1 is MDHEN and CDR2 is SYDVKM. The V and J ends lost 0 bases and 2 bases, in that order; junction bases with no gene match: 2. CDR3 size: 15 residues. The chain's CDR3 is CASSLWGTDTDTQYF. In nucleotides, the CDR3 is TGTGCCAGCAGTTTATGGGGGACAGACACAGATACGCAGTATTTT.

The chain couples TRBV7-2 to TRBJ2-7; 8 positions match TRBD2. The V gene's germline CDR1 is SGHTA and CDR2 FQGNSA. V was pared by 1 base and J by 0 bases, with 2 bases of the junction left unmatched. CDR3 length: 15 residues. CDR3 sequence: CASSLGGTSSYEQYF. The CDR3 coding sequence is TGTGCCAGCAGCTTAGGCGGGACTAGCTCCTACGAGCAGTACTTC.

This CDR3 reads CASSLGLGQVDGRAFF. The CDR3, as DNA: TGTGCCAGCAGCTTAGGGCTGGGGCAGGTAGATGGAAGGGCTTTCTTT. The V gene is TRBV11-2, the J gene TRBJ1-1, with TRBD1 as a possible D gene (5 bases). The CDR3 has 16 residues. The ends were cut back, 1 base at V and 11 bases at J, with 23 bases in the middle. Germline loops: CDR1 SGHAT, CDR2 FQNNGV.